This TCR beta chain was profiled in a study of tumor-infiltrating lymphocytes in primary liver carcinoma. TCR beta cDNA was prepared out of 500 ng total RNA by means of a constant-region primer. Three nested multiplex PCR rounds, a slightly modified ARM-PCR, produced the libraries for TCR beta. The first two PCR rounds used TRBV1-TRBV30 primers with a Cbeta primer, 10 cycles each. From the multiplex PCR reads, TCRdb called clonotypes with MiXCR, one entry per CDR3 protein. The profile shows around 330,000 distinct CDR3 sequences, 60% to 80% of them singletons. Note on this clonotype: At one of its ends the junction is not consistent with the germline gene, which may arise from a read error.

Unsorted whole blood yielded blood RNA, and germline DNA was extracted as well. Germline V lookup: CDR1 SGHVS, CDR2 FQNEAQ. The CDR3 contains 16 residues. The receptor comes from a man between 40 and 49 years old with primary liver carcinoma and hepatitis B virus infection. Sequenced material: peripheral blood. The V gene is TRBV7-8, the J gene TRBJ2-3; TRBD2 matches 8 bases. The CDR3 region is CASSPEHLAGTHTRYF. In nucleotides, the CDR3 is TGTGCCAGCAGCCCAGAGCACCTAGCGGGCACACATACGCGGTATTTT.